The 14 T cell receptor beta chains given below trace back to one sample, sequenced in a study of spatial heterogeneity in lung cancer. Overall study findings and caveats: Counts that tracked tumor mutation counts were those of expanded intratumoral alpha and beta TCRs.

Their antigens remain unidentified. Regarding time point: sample taken at primary tumor resection. TCRdb reprocessed the 5' RACE reads with MiXCR, giving one entry per CDR3 protein. Among about 27,000 distinct CDR3 sequences listed, around 7.4% were seen once. Sequenced material: lung tumor tissue, taken at surgery. Receptor source: a male donor with early-stage non-small cell lung cancer.

The sample holds many counts of this clonotype. V is TRBV20-1 and J is TRBJ1-5; no reliable D call. The V gene lost 4 bases and the J gene lost 1 base, with 11 bases spanning the gap. The CDR3 is made up of 14 amino acids. The V gene's germline CDR1 is DFQATT and CDR2 SNEGSKA (reference sequence). CDR3 nucleotides: TGCAGTGCTACCCTAGTGGGGAGCAATCAGCCCCAGCATTTT. Protein sequence: CSATLVGSNQPQHF.

This clonotype is medium-sized in the sample. The chain couples TRBV11-3 to TRBJ2-7, with D perhaps TRBD2 (5 bases). Trimming stripped 1 base from V and 3 bases from J, with 7 bases between. Germline V gene data show CDR1 as SGHNT and CDR2 as YENEEA. This CDR3 has 13 amino acids. This chain's CDR3 is CASSLGEGYEQYF. In DNA, the CDR3 is TGTGCCAGCAGCTTAGGTGAGGGCTACGAGCAGTACTTC.

This clonotype has ten or more counts. The CDR3 is CASSRPGATNEKLFF. DNA for the CDR3: TGTGCCAGCAGCCGCCCAGGGGCCACTAATGAAAAACTGTTTTTT. The V and J genes are TRBV28 and TRBJ1-4; the D gene is possibly TRBD1 (6 bases). CDR3 length: 15 residues. Trimming left V 6 bases short and J 2 bases short, with 13 bases between. From germline, CDR1 is MDHEN and CDR2 SYDVKM.

In this sample, this clonotype turned up many times. This rearrangement joins TRBV3-1 to TRBJ1-5; D is ambiguous. V was pared by 0 bases and J by 0 bases, with 9 bases between. The CDR3 covers 16 residues. Germline V gene sequence: CDR1 LGHDT, CDR2 YNNKEL (reference sequence). CDR3 protein: CASSQDLGHSNQPQHF. CDR3 nucleotides: TGTGCCAGCAGCCAAGATCTTGGGCATAGCAATCAGCCCCAGCATTTT.

The gene calls are TRBV29-1 and TRBJ2-2; 8 bases line up with TRBD1. The germline gives CDR1 SQVTM, CDR2 ANQGSEA. With V trimmed by 6 bases and J by 7 bases, 7 bases remained unmatched. The CDR3 contains 13 residues. CDR3 sequence reads: CSVRQGQVGELFF. The CDR3 nucleotides are TGCAGCGTAAGACAGGGGCAGGTCGGGGAGCTGTTTTTT.

At least ten counts were recorded for this clonotype. V gene TRBV9 combines with J gene TRBJ1-6; TRBD1 might be the D (5 bases). Per germline, CDR1 SGDLS and CDR2 YYNGEE. Trimming removed 0 bases from V and 11 bases from J, with 21 bases in between. This CDR3 has 17 amino acids. The CDR3, as DNA: TGTGCCAGCAGCGTAGCCGAAAACCCGGGACGTGGGGCACCCCTCCACTTT. Amino acid sequence: CASSVAENPGRGAPLHF.

This clonotype was detected many times. This sequence joins TRBV2 and TRBJ2-3, with TRBD1 matching over 7 bases. Trimming took 6 bases from V and 2 from J; bases not matched to a gene: 2. This CDR3 contains 13 residues. Germline V gives CDR1 SNHLY, CDR2 FYNNEI. CDR3 in DNA: TGTGCCAGCAGACAGGGGCACACAGATACGCAGTATTTT. This gives the protein CASRQGHTDTQYF.

Ten or more counts support this clonotype. This chain uses TRBV20-1 with TRBJ2-3; 11 bases line up with TRBD2. Germline V gives CDR1 DFQATT, CDR2 SNEGSKA (reference sequence). J gave up 9 bases and V 3 bases, and 11 bases lay outside the gene matches. The CDR3 consists of 15 residues. CDR3 sequence: CSASLLAGGRATQYF. CDR3 DNA sequence: TGCAGTGCTAGTCTGCTAGCGGGGGGCCGGGCCACGCAGTATTTT.

This clonotype appeared many times. This chain joins TRBV2 and TRBJ1-5; D call uncertain. Trimming cost V 4 bases and J 4 bases, with 5 bases left between them. This CDR3 contains 12 residues. From germline, CDR1 is SNHLY and CDR2 FYNNEI. The CDR3 loop is CASSGGNQPQHF. The CDR3 DNA sequence: TGTGCCAGCAGTGGGGGAAATCAGCCCCAGCATTTT. The full variable domain, its missing parts supplied by reference TRBV2 and TRBJ1-5, is EPEVTQTPSHQVTQMGQEVILRCVPISNHLYFYWYRQILGQKVEFLVSFYNNEISEKSEIFDDQFSVERPDGSNFTLKIRSTKLEDSAMYFCASSGGNQPQHFGDGTRLSIL.

There are many counts of this clonotype. The chain couples TRBV3-1 to TRBJ1-1; unclear D gene. V gave up 0 bases and J gave up 1 base, with 9 bases separating them. The CDR3 consists of 15 residues. Germline V gene data show CDR1 as LGHDT and CDR2 as YNNKEL (reference sequence). The DNA of the CDR3 is TGTGCCAGCAGCCAAGACAGGATCGGGAACACTGAAGCTTTCTTT. Its translation: CASSQDRIGNTEAFF. Filled out from reference TRBV3-1 and TRBJ1-1, the complete variable domain reads DTAVSQTPKYLVTQMGNDKSIKCEQNLGHDTMYWYKQDSKKFLKIMFSYNNKELIINETVPNRFSPKSPDKAHLNLHINSLELGDSAVYFCASSQDRIGNTEAFFGQGTRLTVV.

This clonotype occurred many times. The rearrangement uses TRBV7-2 and TRBJ1-1; D remains unclear. Germline V gene lookup returns CDR1 SGHTA and CDR2 FQGNSA. V lost 4 bases to trimming and J lost 4 bases, with 10 bases between them. The CDR3 spans 13 residues. CDR3 nucleotide sequence: TGTGCCAGCAGCTCCCATCCAGGCACTGAAGCTTTCTTT. Its protein is CASSSHPGTEAFF.

This clonotype was picked up a small number of times. The chain combines TRBV16 with TRBJ2-5; the D is unclear. The germline CDR1 and CDR2 sequences are KGHSY and FQNENV. The V end was cut by 2 bases, the J end by 2 bases, with 9 bases between. The CDR3 covers 14 residues. The CDR3, as DNA: TGTGCCAGCAGCCAAAGCAGTCCGCAAGAGACCCAGTACTTC. Translated: CASSQSSPQETQYF. Full variable domain (missing parts from reference TRBV16 and TRBJ2-5): GEEVAQTPKHLVRGEGQKAKLYCAPIKGHSYVFWYQQVLKNEFKFLISFQNENVFDETGMPKERFSAKCLPNSPCSLEIQATKLEDSAVYFCASSQSSPQETQYFGPGTRLLVL.

This clonotype was seen at least ten times. The chain recombines TRBV19 with TRBJ1-2; a weak D match, TRBD1 (5 bases). CDR3 length: 16 amino acids. Trimming cost V 2 bases and J 6 bases, with 19 bases left between them. CDR1 is LNHDA, CDR2 SQIVND, per germline (reference sequence). CDR3 sequence reads: CASSIIGGAQTDGYTF. The CDR3 nucleotides read TGTGCCAGTAGTATAATCGGTGGGGCACAGACTGATGGCTACACCTTC.

This clonotype was seen only a few times. V usage is TRBV9 and J usage is TRBJ1-1; perhaps TRBD1 as D (6 bases). V shed 0 bases and J shed 3 bases, with 12 bases lying between them. The CDR3 covers 15 residues. Germline V gives CDR1 SGDLS, CDR2 YYNGEE. Here the CDR3 DNA reads TGTGCCAGCAGCGTAGAGGCACAGGGCGACACTGAAGCTTTCTTT. This encodes CASSVEAQGDTEAFF.